This T cell receptor (beta chain) originates from a study of shared clonotypes between healthy human individuals. Comments on this clone: What it binds is unknown. Other DNA sequences from this sample encode an identical CDR3 as well.

Whole-study results and caveats: Several donors showed sharing of 4.5% to 5% of naive CD4 clonotypes.

The CDR3 covers 13 residues. Germline CDR1 is SGHTA and CDR2 is FQGTGA. The V end lost 3 bases, the J end lost 4 bases, and 8 bases lay between the germline ends. Using immunoSEQ multiplex PCR, the repertoire was profiled, and TCRdb retains in-frame clones only, with some absent. The sample lists roughly 2.5 million clones; 85% to 95% were seen once. Within Nashville, Tennessee resided all donors, each a Caucasian adult. Investigators divided CD4+ cells into CD45RA+ naive and CD45RA-negative memory subsets. Sequenced: naive CD4+ T cells sorted from blood. Noted subset: CD45RA+ positively selected. The rearrangement links TRBV7-3 to TRBJ2-3, with D unclear. The receptor was isolated from a man aged 18 to 30 in good health. The CDR3 reads CASSFSPSDTQYF. CDR3 bases: TGTGCCAGCAGCTTTTCTCCTTCAGATACGCAGTATTTT.